This TCR beta chain was retrieved from a study of early T cells in non-severe SARS-CoV-2 infection. At the level of the study: Sequenced bulk RNA came from whole blood that was unsorted, and chains were unpaired. Study-level points and caveats: Matching against VDJdb likely underestimated virus-specific expansions, favoring anti-spike CD8.

The table lists this clonotype with a few counts. Its antigen is not known. Its ends do not fully match the called genes, so a read error is possible. Individual cDNA molecules were tagged with unique molecular identifiers. TCRdb ran MiXCR on the 5' RACE reads and lists one entry per CDR3 protein. The sample contains more than 40,000 distinct CDR3 sequences, nearly 7.5% of which appear only once. The sample comprised whole blood. The source of this sequence is an adult who was a healthcare worker with PCR-confirmed SARS-CoV-2 infection or an uninfected control (not recorded which).

This CDR3 is CASPPLYSENTIYF. The CDR3 DNA reads TGTGCCAGCCCACCACTGTACTCTGAAAACACCATATATTTT. This rearrangement joins TRBV28 to TRBJ1-3; unclear D gene. The CDR3 is made up of 14 amino acids. CDR1 is MDHEN, CDR2 SYDVKM, per germline.